Listed below are T cell receptor beta chains from one sample, sequenced in a study of long-term antiretroviral therapy in people with HIV. Clones were sequenced by immunoSEQ multiplex PCR, and TCRdb holds only the in-frame ones, with some missing. In the table there are 34,000 or so clones, approximately 95% of which are singletons. The specimen comprised unsorted PBMCs, sampled approximately 5 years after starting antiretroviral therapy. These receptors were obtained from a woman in her forties or fifties with HIV. The CDR3 runs from the conserved cysteine through the conserved F or W.

V: TRBV2
J: TRBJ1-4
CDR3: CASRGRNEKLFF

V: TRBV6-5
J: TRBJ2-1
CDR3: CASGKGMTPYNEQFF

V: TRBV27
J: TRBJ1-5
CDR3: CASSLSGPRRNQPQHF

V: TRBV18
J: TRBJ1-1
CDR3: CASSHGPTVNTEAFF

V: TRBV10-1
J: TRBJ1-1
CDR3: CASSALPDTEAFF

V: TRBV19
J: TRBJ1-6
CDR3: CASSIGRRQNSPLHF

V: TRBV6-5
J: TRBJ1-2
CDR3: CASSYGQARGYTF

V: TRBV7-3
J: TRBJ2-1
CDR3: CASSLRMSGLHNEQFF

V: TRBV7-2
J: TRBJ2-5
CDR3: CASSLGGGTPFQYF

V: TRBV6-5
J: TRBJ2-7
CDR3: CASRRRQGTYEQYF

V: TRBV30
J: TRBJ1-5
CDR3: CAWSVRWGGQPQHF

V: TRBV5-4
J: TRBJ2-3
CDR3: CASSSEPGADTQYF

V: TRBV6-5
J: TRBJ2-3
CDR3: CASSYTQGRTDTQYF

V: TRBV7-9
J: TRBJ2-7
CDR3: CASSSLGGTYEQYF

V: TRBV21-1
J: TRBJ2-5
CDR3: CASSPPLCPFGAGGPQETQYF

V: TRBV5-6
J: TRBJ1-4
CDR3: CASSLAGGDEKLFF

V: TRBV5-1
J: TRBJ1-6
CDR3: CASSFPGGNSPLHF

V: TRBV19
J: TRBJ2-1
CDR3: CASSIFGTGVGEQFF

V: TRBV2
J: TRBJ2-7
CDR3: CASSVSSYEQYF

V: TRBV5-8
J: TRBJ2-5
CDR3: CASSPAYGGRETQYF

V: TRBV11-3
J: TRBJ1-1
CDR3: CASSLAANTEAFF

V: TRBV5-1
J: TRBJ2-2
CDR3: CASSFSGEATGELFF

V: TRBV6-6
J: TRBJ1-3
CDR3: CASSHGAQGQTIYF

V: TRBV11-3
J: TRBJ2-1
CDR3: CASSLDGGYNEQFF

V: TRBV7-3
J: TRBJ2-7
CDR3: CASSPFGVLGTYEQYF

V: TRBV7-6
J: TRBJ2-5
CDR3: CASSPRGTSGGAGETQYF

V: TRBV7-2
J: TRBJ2-3
CDR3: CASSLDTSTDTQYF

V: TRBV19
J: TRBJ1-2
CDR3: CASSFRDSYGYTF

V: TRBV19
J: TRBJ2-6
CDR3: CASSRGAGGPGANVLTF

V: TRBV5-1
J: TRBJ2-3
CDR3: CASSPGTLEDTQYF

V: TRBV7-3
J: TRBJ2-2
CDR3: CASRSTGTGETGELFF

V: TRBV2
J: TRBJ1-6
CDR3: CASRGLVNSPLHF

V: TRBV7-8
J: TRBJ2-2
CDR3: CASSLSRTGELFF

V: TRBV28
J: TRBJ1-4
CDR3: CASSLPGTGAIRGKLFF

V: TRBV29-1
J: TRBJ2-1
CDR3: CSVVGHPINEQFF

V: TRBV11-2
J: TRBJ1-6
CDR3: CASSFSGLDRDSPLHF

V: TRBV4-1
J: TRBJ2-5
CDR3: CASSQTGTGAGETQYF

V: TRBV7-9
J: TRBJ2-1
CDR3: CASSPGGTGSNEQFF

V: TRBV30
J: TRBJ1-2
CDR3: CAWGRVGVYGYTF

V: TRBV2
J: TRBJ2-1
CDR3: CASRTGGSYNEQFF

V: TRBV7-2
J: TRBJ2-1
CDR3: CASSLLAGPNEQFF

V: TRBV4-1
J: TRBJ2-7
CDR3: CASSQPDRDYEQYF

V: TRBV7-9
J: TRBJ2-5
CDR3: CASSLGSQGGEETQYF

V: TRBV6-5
J: TRBJ1-6
CDR3: CASSSFPAGGNSPLHF

V: TRBV30
J: TRBJ1-5
CDR3: CAWSAAPGSYQPQHF

V: TRBV5-6
J: TRBJ2-1
CDR3: CASSHRVWEQFF

V: TRBV18
J: TRBJ1-5
CDR3: CASSPSARINQPQHF

V: TRBV2
J: TRBJ2-2
CDR3: CASSVLGANTGELFF

V: TRBV18
J: TRBJ1-2
CDR3: CASSPLPAGPYPGGYTF

V: TRBV6-1
J: TRBJ1-3
CDR3: CAIRSGTPGNTIYF

V: TRBV7-3
J: TRBJ2-1
CDR3: CASSLTRTGGNEQFF

V: TRBV6-1
J: TRBJ2-1
CDR3: CASSVPAWRRSYNEQFF

V: TRBV6-5
J: TRBJ1-4
CDR3: CASSYVTGGGEKLFF

V: TRBV23-1
J: TRBJ1-6
CDR3: CASSQFMRFSSKSPLHF